This T cell receptor beta chain was captured by sequencing in a study of T-cell reconstitution after alpha-beta-depleted transplantation in children. Using unique molecular identifiers, the investigators prepared the TCRbeta library. TCRdb reanalysed the PCR reads using MiXCR and keeps one entry per CDR3 protein. Of around 600,000 distinct CDR3 sequences listed, 16% are singletons. This CDR3 is built from 16 residues. The ends lost 5 bases at V and 2 bases at J; junction bases unmatched: 10. The germline gives CDR1 DFQATT, CDR2 SNEGSKA (reference sequence). This clonotype was recorded at least ten times.

The clonotype originates from a human donor who donated a stem cell graft to a child with acute myeloid leukemia. The chain couples TRBV20-1 to TRBJ2-1; 9 nucleotides line up with TRBD2. The sequencing used PBMCs from the stem cell graft donor, collected from the stem cell graft. The DNA of the CDR3 is TGCAGTGCTCCTTATAGCGGGGGACCAACCTACAATGAGCAGTTCTTC. It encodes CSAPYSGGPTYNEQFF.